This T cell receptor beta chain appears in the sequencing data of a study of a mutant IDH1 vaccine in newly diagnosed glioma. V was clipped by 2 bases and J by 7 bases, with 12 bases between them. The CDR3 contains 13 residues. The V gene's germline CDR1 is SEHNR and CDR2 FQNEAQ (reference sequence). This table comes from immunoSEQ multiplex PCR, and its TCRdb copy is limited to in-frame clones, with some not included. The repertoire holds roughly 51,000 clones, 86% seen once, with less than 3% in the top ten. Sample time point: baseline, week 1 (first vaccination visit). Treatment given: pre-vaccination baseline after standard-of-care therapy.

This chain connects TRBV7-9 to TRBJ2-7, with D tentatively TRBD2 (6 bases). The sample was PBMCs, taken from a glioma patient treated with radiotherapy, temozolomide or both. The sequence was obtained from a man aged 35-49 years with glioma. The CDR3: CASSLPGAWEQYF. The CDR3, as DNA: TGTGCCAGCAGCTTACCGGGAGCGTGGGAGCAGTACTTC.